A single sample gave rise to the 5 T cell receptor beta chains below, sequenced in a study of cytomegalovirus exposure and HLA in healthy donors. The PCR was carried out with 60 Vbeta primers and 13 Jbeta primers. TCRdb keeps only in-frame clones here, not all; method: immunoSEQ multiplex PCR. The sample gives over 200,000 clones, roughly 80% of which show up once; approximately 3.9% is in the top ten. Sequencing was done on a sample of PBMCs. Receptor source: a male donor in good health and CMV-seronegative.

With regard to this clone: Other DNA sequences in this specimen translate into the identical CDR3. The chain has TRBV6-5 and TRBJ2-7; TRBD1 agrees at 9 bases. This CDR3 spans 14 amino acids. V was clipped by 0 bases and J by 3 bases; unmatched bases: 0. Germline lookup yields CDR1 MNHEY and CDR2 SVGAGI. The CDR3 protein is CASSYSGQGYEQYF. CDR3 nucleotide sequence: TGTGCCAGCAGTTACTCGGGACAGGGCTACGAGCAGTACTTC.

V usage is TRBV5-1 and J usage is TRBJ2-7; D gene uncertain. Trimming removed 3 bases at V and 7 bases at J, with 8 bases between. The CDR3 extends over 11 amino acids. The germline CDR1 and CDR2 sequences are SGHRS and YFSETQ. CDR3 DNA: TGCGCCAGCAGCTCCGAGAAGGAGCAGTACTTC. The encoded protein is CASSSEKEQYF.

The gene calls are TRBV5-1 and TRBJ1-1, with D perhaps matching TRBD1 (6 bases). The CDR3 runs 15 residues. Trimming removed 1 base from V and 0 bases from J, with 10 bases in between. CDR1 and CDR2 from the germline V gene are SGHRS and YFSETQ. The CDR3 coding sequence is TGCGCCAGCAGCTTGAAACAGGGCTTGAACACTGAAGCTTTCTTT. It translates to CASSLKQGLNTEAFF.

The chain carries TRBV9 and TRBJ2-7; possibly TRBD1 for D (6 bases). The V gene's germline CDR1 is SGDLS and CDR2 YYNGEE. The CDR3 extends over 14 amino acids. V shed 4 bases and J shed 2 bases, with 13 bases lying between them. CDR3 in amino acids: CASSPVGATYEQYF. The DNA of the CDR3 is TGTGCCAGCAGCCCGGTGGGGGCTACCTACGAGCAGTACTTC.

The chain recombines TRBV10-2 with TRBJ2-3; 8 nucleotides agree with TRBD2. Germline values: CDR1 WSHSY, CDR2 SAAADI. This CDR3 is built from 15 residues. J lost 3 bases, V lost 8 bases, and 10 bases had no gene match. The DNA for the CDR3 is TGCGCCAGCTCCCTGGCGGGAGGAACTACAGATACGCAGTATTTT. Translating it yields CASSLAGGTTDTQYF.